The T cell receptor (beta chain) described here comes from a study of blood T cell repertoires in COVID-19. Study in general: Researchers got acute and convalescent COVID-19 samples from the United States, Italy and Spain. PBMCs, B-cell-depleted T cells, or T cells were the source of the cDNA or gDNA that made up the material.

Original handling: The assay estimated nucleated cells by amplifying reference gene primers. Clones were read by immunoSEQ multiplex PCR, and TCRdb kept only the in-frame ones, dropping some. That table supplies the V and J calls and clone size; D and trimming were determined from the DNA. The table shows about 210,000 clones, with around 83% occurring only once. This CDR3 has 15 residues. The germline CDR1 and CDR2 sequences are MNHEY and SVGAGI. The ends lost 7 bases at V and 5 bases at J; junction bases unmatched: 11. This clonotype was sampled from a man aged 45-60 years with active or convalescent COVID-19. This chain joins TRBV6-5 and TRBJ1-5; 7 bases match TRBD1. Sequenced input: peripheral blood. CDR3 in DNA: TGTGCCAGCATAAGCTCCGACAGGGATTATCAGCCCCAGCATTTT. Translation gives CASISSDRDYQPQHF.